This entry is about one TCR beta chain. Its antigen is currently unknown. The CDR3 loop spans 13 amino acids. Germline CDR1 and CDR2: SQVTM and ANQGSEA. The V segment lost 6 bases and the J segment 4 bases; nucleotides outside the gene matches: 7. This entry is derived from a study of T cells in Graves' hyperthyroidism and ophthalmopathy. Regarding the study as a whole: Among clonotypes expanded in thyroid above 0.001, most were also found in blood.

There were TCR beta CDR3 regions amplified from RNA transcripts. In the first-round RT-PCR of the TCR CDR3, the HTBI primer set was used. One entry per CDR3 protein results from TCRdb running MiXCR on the multiplex PCR reads. The sample lists under 350,000 distinct CDR3 sequences, about an eighth seen once, with approximately 8.6% in the top ten. Uncontrolled infection, other autoimmune disease, pregnancy or lactation disqualified patients from enrolment. Clinical symptoms, serum thyroxine and TRAb, thyroid ultrasound and orbital computed tomography together formed the diagnostic basis. PBMCs were collected from a roughly 10 ml volume of fresh peripheral blood.

The chain links TRBV29-1 to TRBJ1-1, with 8 positions matching TRBD1. Sample: blood. The sequence was obtained from a woman aged 25 to 39 with Graves' hyperthyroidism that later progressed to Graves' ophthalmopathy. The CDR3 sequence: CSVGTGPSTEAFF. CDR3 sequence (DNA): TGCAGCGTAGGGACAGGCCCGAGCACTGAAGCTTTCTTT. Filled out from reference TRBV29-1 and TRBJ1-1, the complete variable domain reads SAVISQKPSRDICQRGTSLTIQCQVDSQVTMMFWYRQQPGQSLTLIATANQGSEATYESGFVIDKFPISRPNLTFSTLTVSNMSPEDSSIYLCSVGTGPSTEAFFGQGTRLTVV.